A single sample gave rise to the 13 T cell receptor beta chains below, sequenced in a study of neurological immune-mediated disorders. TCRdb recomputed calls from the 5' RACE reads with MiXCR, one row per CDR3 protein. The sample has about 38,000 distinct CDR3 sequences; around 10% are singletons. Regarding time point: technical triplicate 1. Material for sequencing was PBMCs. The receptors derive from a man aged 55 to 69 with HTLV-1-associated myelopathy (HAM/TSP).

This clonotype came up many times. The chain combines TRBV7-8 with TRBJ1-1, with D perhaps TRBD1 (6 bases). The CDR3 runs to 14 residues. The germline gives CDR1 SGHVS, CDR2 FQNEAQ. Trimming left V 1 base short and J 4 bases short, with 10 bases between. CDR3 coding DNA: TGTGCCAGCAGCTTAGGTGCAGGGGCCACTGAAGCTTTCTTT. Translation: CASSLGAGATEAFF.

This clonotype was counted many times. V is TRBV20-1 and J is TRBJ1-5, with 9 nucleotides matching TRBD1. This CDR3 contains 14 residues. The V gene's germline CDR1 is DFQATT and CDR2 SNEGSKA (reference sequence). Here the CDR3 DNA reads TGCAGCGGAAAACAGGGGGCCAGCAATCAGCCCCAGCATTTT. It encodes CSGKQGASNQPQHF.

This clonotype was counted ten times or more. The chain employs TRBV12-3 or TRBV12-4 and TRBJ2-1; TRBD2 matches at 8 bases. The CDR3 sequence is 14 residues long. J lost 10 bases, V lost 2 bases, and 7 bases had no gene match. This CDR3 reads CASSLSGGPGEQFF. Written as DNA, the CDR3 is TGTGCCAGCAGTTTATCGGGAGGGCCGGGGGAGCAGTTCTTC.

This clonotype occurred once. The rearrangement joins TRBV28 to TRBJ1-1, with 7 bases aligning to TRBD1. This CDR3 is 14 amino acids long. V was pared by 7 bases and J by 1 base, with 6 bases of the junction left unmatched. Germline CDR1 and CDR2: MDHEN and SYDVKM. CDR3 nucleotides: TGTGCCAGCAAGTGTGACAGGGCGAACACTGAAGCTTTCTTT. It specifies CASKCDRANTEAFF.

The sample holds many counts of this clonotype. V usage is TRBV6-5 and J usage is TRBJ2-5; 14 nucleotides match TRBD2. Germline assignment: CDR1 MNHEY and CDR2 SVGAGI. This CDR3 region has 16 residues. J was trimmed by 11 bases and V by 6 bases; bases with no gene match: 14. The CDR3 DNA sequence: TGTGCCAGCAGAAGGATCCCGGGACTAGCGGGAGAGGCTCAGTACTTC. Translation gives CASRRIPGLAGEAQYF.

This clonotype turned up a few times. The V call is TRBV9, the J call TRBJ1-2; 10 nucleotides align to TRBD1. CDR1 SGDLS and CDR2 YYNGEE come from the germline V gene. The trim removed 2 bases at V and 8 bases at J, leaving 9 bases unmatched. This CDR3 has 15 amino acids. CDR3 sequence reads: CASSVGTGEMRGYTF. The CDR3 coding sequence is TGTGCCAGCAGCGTTGGGACAGGGGAAATGAGAGGCTACACCTTC.

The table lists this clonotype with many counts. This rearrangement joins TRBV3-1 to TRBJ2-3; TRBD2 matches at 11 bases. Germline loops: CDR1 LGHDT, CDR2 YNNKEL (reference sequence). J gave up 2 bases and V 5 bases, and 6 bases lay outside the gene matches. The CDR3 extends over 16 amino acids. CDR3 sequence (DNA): TGTGCCAGCAGCGAAACTAGCGGGAGTTTCACAGATACGCAGTATTTT. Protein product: CASSETSGSFTDTQYF.

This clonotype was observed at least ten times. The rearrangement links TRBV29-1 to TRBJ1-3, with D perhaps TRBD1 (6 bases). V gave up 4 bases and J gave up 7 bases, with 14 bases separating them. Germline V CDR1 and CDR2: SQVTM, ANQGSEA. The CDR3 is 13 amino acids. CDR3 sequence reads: CSVAGTPANTIYF. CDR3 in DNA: TGCAGCGTTGCTGGGACACCTGCGAACACCATATATTTT.

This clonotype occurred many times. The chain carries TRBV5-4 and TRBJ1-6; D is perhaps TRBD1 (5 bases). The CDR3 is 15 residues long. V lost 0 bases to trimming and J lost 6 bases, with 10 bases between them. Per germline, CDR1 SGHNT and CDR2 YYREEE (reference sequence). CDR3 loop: CASSLGQGLNSPLHF. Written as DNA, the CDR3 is TGTGCCAGCAGCTTGGGTCAGGGTCTTAATTCACCCCTCCACTTT.

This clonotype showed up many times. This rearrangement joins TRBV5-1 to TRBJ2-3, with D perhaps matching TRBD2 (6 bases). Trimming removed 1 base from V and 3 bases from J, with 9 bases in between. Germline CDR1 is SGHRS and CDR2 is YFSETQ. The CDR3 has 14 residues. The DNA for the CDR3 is TGCGCCAGCAGCTTGCCGGGAGAAACAGATACGCAGTATTTT. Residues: CASSLPGETDTQYF.

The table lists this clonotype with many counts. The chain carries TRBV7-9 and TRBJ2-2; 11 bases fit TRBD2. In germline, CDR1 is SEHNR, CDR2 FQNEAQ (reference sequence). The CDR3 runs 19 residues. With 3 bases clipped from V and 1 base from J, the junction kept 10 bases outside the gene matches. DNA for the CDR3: TGTGCCAGCAGCTTCTTATTTACTAGCGGGAGCGGGAACACCGGGGAGCTGTTTTTT. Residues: CASSFLFTSGSGNTGELFF.

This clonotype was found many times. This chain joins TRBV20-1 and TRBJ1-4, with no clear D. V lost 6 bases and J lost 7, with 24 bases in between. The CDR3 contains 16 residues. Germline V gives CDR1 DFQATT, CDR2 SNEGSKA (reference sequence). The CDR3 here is CSATPKTVRAGEKLFF. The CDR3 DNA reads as TGCAGTGCAACCCCGAAAACAGTTCGGGCCGGTGAAAAACTGTTTTTT.

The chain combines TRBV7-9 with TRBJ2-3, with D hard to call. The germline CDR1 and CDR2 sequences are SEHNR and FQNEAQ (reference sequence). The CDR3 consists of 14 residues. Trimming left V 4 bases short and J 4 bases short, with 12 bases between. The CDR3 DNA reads TGTGCCAGCAGCTCGCCCTCACGAGCAGATACGCAGTATTTT. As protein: CASSSPSRADTQYF.